The T cell receptor beta chain under discussion was sequenced for a study of cytomegalovirus exposure and HLA in healthy donors. The PCR made use of 60 Vbeta and 13 Jbeta primers. Here immunoSEQ multiplex PCR was the method, and the copy in TCRdb shows in-frame clones only, minus some. Found here are over 150,000 clones, 81% of them singletons; the top ten hold around 2.4%. This CDR3 contains 14 residues. CDR1 MNHEY and CDR2 SVGAGI come from the germline V gene. V lost 0 bases to trimming and J lost 2 bases, with 6 bases between them. This TCR came from a woman in her 30s in good health and CMV-seronegative. The chain recombines TRBV6-5 with TRBJ2-3, with D hard to call. Sequencing used PBMCs. CDR3 sequence: CASSYSYNTDTQYF. In nucleotides, the CDR3 is TGTGCCAGCAGTTACTCGTACAACACAGATACGCAGTATTTT.